This T cell receptor beta chain stems from a study of technical replicates of blood from a few donors. Some clones are missing from TCRdb's copy, which holds only in-frame ones; the method was immunoSEQ multiplex PCR. The sample gives about 56,000 clones, nearly 95% of which show up once; just over 3% is in the top ten. The CDR3 covers 14 residues. Between the trimmed V and J ends, which lost 7 bases and 0 bases, there was a span of 10 bases. From germline, CDR1 is SNHLY and CDR2 FYNNEI. The TCR was taken from a human donor in good health. Some clones in this sample may be carry-over from other donors' samples. The sample was PBMCs. This sequence joins TRBV2 and TRBJ2-1; tentatively, D is TRBD2 (5 bases). The CDR3 DNA is TGTGCCAGCATACGACTACCCTCCTACAATGAGCAGTTCTTC. Amino acid sequence: CASIRLPSYNEQFF.